This T cell receptor (beta chain) was identified during a study of shared clonotypes between healthy human individuals. Authors' processing steps: Filtering differed since immunoSEQ provided only junctions, with no quality scores. Data came from immunoSEQ multiplex PCR; TCRdb stores just in-frame clones and leaves some out. Clone size and the V and J calls come from that table; the DNA yielded D and trimming. The sample contains about 1.5 million clones, roughly 95% of which appear only once. Broader study findings: Lower generation probabilities were found for non-shared clonotypes than for those shared by all four donors. The authors sampled blood alone, and tissue repertoires likely differ.

Germline V gives CDR1 MNHNY, CDR2 SVGAGI (reference sequence). V lost 3 bases, J lost 1 base, and 15 bases lay in between. The CDR3 extends over 16 amino acids. Splitting of CD4+ cells produced CD45RA+ naive and CD45RA-negative memory subsets. Remarks on this clone: Its antigen is not known.

V gene TRBV6-6 combines with J gene TRBJ2-5, with a possible D match to TRBD2 (5 bases). The TCR sequence derives from a man under 40 in good health. The specimen was naive CD4+ T cells sorted from blood. Subset meaning: CD45RA+ positively selected. Here the CDR3 DNA reads TGTGCCAGCAGTTATGGAGCGGTGCCCCCCCAAGAGACCCAGTACTTC. The encoded protein is CASSYGAVPPQETQYF.